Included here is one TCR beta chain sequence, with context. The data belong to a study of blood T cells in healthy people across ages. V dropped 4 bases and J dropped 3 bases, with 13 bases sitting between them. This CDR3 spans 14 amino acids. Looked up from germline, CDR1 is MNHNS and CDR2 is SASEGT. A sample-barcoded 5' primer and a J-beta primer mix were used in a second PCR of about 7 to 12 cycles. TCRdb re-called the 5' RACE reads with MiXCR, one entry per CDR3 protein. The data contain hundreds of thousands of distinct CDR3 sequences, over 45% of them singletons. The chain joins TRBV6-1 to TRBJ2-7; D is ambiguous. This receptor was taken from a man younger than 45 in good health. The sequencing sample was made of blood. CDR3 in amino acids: CASSARLEVYEQYF. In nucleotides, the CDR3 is TGTGCCAGCAGTGCCCGGCTAGAGGTCTACGAGCAGTACTTC.